Listed here are 27 T cell receptor beta chains from one sample, sequenced in a study of graft-versus-host responses after intestinal transplantation. TCRdb's copy holds only in-frame clones and misses some; the assay was immunoSEQ multiplex PCR. The table includes about 110,000 clones, 90% to 95% detected once. Which antigens these TCRs recognize remains unknown. The specimen comprised unstimulated CD4+ T cells sorted from spleen or lymph node cells, sampled before transplant. These TCRs come from a human donor who was the organ donor for an intestinal transplant.

This chain connects TRBV7-2 to TRBJ1-1, with no clear D. The CDR3 length is 14 residues. V was shortened by 0 bases and J by 3 bases, with 8 bases between the two germline ends. Germline V gives CDR1 SGHTA, CDR2 FQGNSA. The CDR3 nucleotides are TGTGCCAGCAGCTTAGCCGTGAGGGACACTGAAGCTTTCTTT. This encodes CASSLAVRDTEAFF.

J is TRBJ2-1 and V is TRBV5-4; 7 nucleotides line up with TRBD2. With V trimmed by 3 bases and J by 9 bases, 3 bases remained unmatched. Germline V CDR1 and CDR2: SGHNT, YYREEE (reference sequence). This CDR3 contains 12 residues. The CDR3 DNA follows: TGTGCCAGCAGCTCGCGGGGGATTGAGCAGTTCTTC. It translates to CASSSRGIEQFF.

This sequence joins TRBV18 and TRBJ2-3; D gene unclear. This CDR3 is 15 amino acids long. Germline V gene sequence: CDR1 KGHSH, CDR2 LQKENI. V was trimmed by 6 bases and J by 3 bases, leaving 16 bases between them. The CDR3 sequence is CASSPEKMSTDTQYF. In nucleotides, the CDR3 is TGTGCCAGCTCTCCGGAGAAAATGAGTACAGATACGCAGTATTTT.

This rearrangement joins TRBV7-9 to TRBJ2-3, with 7 bases matching TRBD2. Germline V CDR1 and CDR2: SEHNR, FQNEAQ (reference sequence). The CDR3 runs 14 residues. V dropped 3 bases and J dropped 6; count of bases not matched to a gene: 6. The chain's CDR3 is CASSLRGEGDTQYF. The CDR3 nucleotides read TGTGCCAGCAGCTTGCGAGGGGAGGGCGATACGCAGTATTTT.

This rearrangement joins TRBV5-1 to TRBJ2-2; D is perhaps TRBD2 (6 bases). The CDR3 length is 14 residues. V gave up 6 bases and J gave up 2 bases, with 11 bases separating them. Germline V gene sequence: CDR1 SGHRS, CDR2 YFSETQ. The CDR3 region is CASTGTANTGELFF. For the CDR3, the DNA is TGCGCCAGCACCGGGACTGCTAACACCGGGGAGCTGTTTTTT.

The V and J genes are TRBV7-2 and TRBJ1-1; D perhaps matches TRBD1 (6 bases). V gave up 4 bases and J gave up 2 bases, with 8 bases separating them. Germline lookup yields CDR1 SGHTA and CDR2 FQGNSA. CDR3 length: 13 amino acids. In DNA, the CDR3 is TGTGCCAGCAGCTGGGGGCTAAACACTGAAGCTTTCTTT. Translation: CASSWGLNTEAFF.

The chain carries TRBV20-1 and TRBJ2-7; the D gene is possibly TRBD2 (5 bases). V lost 4 bases, J lost 5 bases, and 9 bases lay in between. The germline V gene has CDR1 DFQATT and CDR2 SNEGSKA (reference sequence). The CDR3 length is 11 residues. The CDR3 region is CSATGIHEQYF. For the CDR3, the DNA is TGCAGTGCTACGGGGATCCACGAGCAGTACTTC.

V and J are TRBV6-1 and TRBJ2-1; 8 nucleotides align to TRBD2. Germline V gene data show CDR1 as MNHNS and CDR2 as SASEGT. The CDR3 extends over 14 amino acids. Trimming removed 10 bases from V and 7 bases from J; junction bases left unmatched: 12. The CDR3 protein is CATGRAGAGNEQFF. In DNA, the CDR3 is TGTGCCACCGGGCGAGCGGGAGCGGGAAATGAGCAGTTCTTC.

The CDR3 DNA reads TGTGCCTGGAGGACTAGCGGGAGCACAGATACGCAGTATTTT. This codes for CAWRTSGSTDTQYF. The chain has TRBV30 and TRBJ2-3; 10 bases match TRBD2. The germline V gene has CDR1 GTSNPN and CDR2 SVGIG (reference sequence). J gave up 0 bases and V 3 bases, and 0 bases lay outside the gene matches. The CDR3 loop spans 14 amino acids. Using reference TRBV30 and TRBJ2-3 for the parts outside the CDR3, the full variable domain is SQTIHQWPATLVQPVGSPLSLECTVEGTSNPNLYWYRQAAGRGLQLLFYSVGIGQISSEVPQNLSASRPQDRQFILSSKKLLLSDSGFYLCAWRTSGSTDTQYFGPGTRLTVL.

Concerning this clone itself: At one boundary the junction diverges from the germline segment, which might be a read error. This chain connects TRBV6-1 to TRBJ2-3; D is possibly TRBD2 (6 bases). The CDR3 covers 14 residues. Germline CDR1 reads MNHNS; CDR2 reads SASEGT. CDR3 DNA sequence: TGTGCCGGCAGAGAGCGGGTGGGTGGGAGTACGCAGTATTTT. Protein: CAGRERVGGSTQYF.

The chain carries TRBV4-2 and TRBJ1-2; 7 bases fit TRBD1. After removal of 4 bases from V and 5 bases from J, the junction contained 7 bases not matched to a gene. Looked up from germline, CDR1 is LGHNA and CDR2 is YNFKEQ. This CDR3 contains 14 residues. The CDR3 DNA is TGTGCCAGCAGCCTTGACAGGGTAGGGTATGGCTACACCTTC. This codes for CASSLDRVGYGYTF.

The chain carries TRBV10-3 and TRBJ2-1, with 9 bases aligning to TRBD1. J lost 5 bases, V lost 2 bases, and 7 bases had no gene match. Per the germline V gene, CDR1 is ENHRY and CDR2 is SYGVKD. The CDR3 spans 16 residues. CDR3 residues: CAISEVQGAGHNEQFF. The CDR3 nucleotides read TGTGCCATCAGTGAGGTACAGGGGGCCGGGCACAATGAGCAGTTCTTC.

V and J are TRBV2 and TRBJ2-1, with D perhaps matching TRBD1 or TRBD2 (5 bases each). Trimming took 6 bases from V and 13 from J, leaving 22 bases between them. There are 14 residues in the CDR3. Germline CDR1 and CDR2: SNHLY and FYNNEI. In DNA, the CDR3 is TGTGCCAGCAGGGGGGACCTAGTAGTATATCCTCAGTTCTTC. Translation gives CASRGDLVVYPQFF.

The chain couples TRBV15 to TRBJ2-4, with no clear D. Deletions cut 0 bases from V and 0 bases from J, with 15 bases between. Germline values: CDR1 LNHNV, CDR2 YYDKDF (reference sequence). The CDR3 loop spans 18 amino acids. The CDR3 DNA sequence: TGTGCCACCAGCAGAGATCCCCCCTGGGAACTAGCCAAAAACATTCAGTACTTC. Amino acids: CATSRDPPWELAKNIQYF.

A note on this clone: Other DNA sequences in this sample translate to the same CDR3. The CDR3 DNA sequence: TGTGCCAGCAGCTTCCCTAGCGGGAGGGGTACTAGCACAGATACGCAGTATTTT. Translation gives CASSFPSGRGTSTDTQYF. This chain connects TRBV5-4 to TRBJ2-3, with 12 bases that match TRBD2. J was trimmed by 0 bases and V by 2 bases; bases with no gene match: 7. Germline CDR1 reads SGHNT; CDR2 reads YYREEE (reference sequence). The CDR3 has 18 amino acids.

This chain links TRBV4-2 with TRBJ1-5, with a possible D match to TRBD1 (6 bases). The CDR3 extends over 16 amino acids. Trimming cost V 3 bases and J 1 base, with 13 bases left between them. Germline V lookup: CDR1 LGHNA, CDR2 YNFKEQ. CDR3 protein: CASSQTAGASNQPQHF. In nucleotides, the CDR3 is TGTGCCAGCAGCCAGACCGCGGGGGCAAGCAATCAGCCCCAGCATTTT.

The V and J genes are TRBV6-5 and TRBJ2-7, with 7 bases aligning to TRBD2. V dropped 0 bases and J dropped 3; count of bases not matched to a gene: 2. This CDR3 has 14 residues. The germline CDR1 and CDR2 sequences are MNHEY and SVGAGI. The CDR3 DNA reads TGTGCCAGCAGTTACTCGGGCGGGAGCTACGAGCAGTACTTC. Its translation: CASSYSGGSYEQYF.

The chain uses TRBV5-4 and TRBJ1-1; TRBD1 might be the D (5 bases). Per germline, CDR1 SGHNT and CDR2 YYREEE (reference sequence). This CDR3 has 15 residues. The ends were cut back, 5 bases at V and 1 base at J, with 15 bases in the middle. The CDR3 bases are TGTGCCAGCAGGGGGGGAAGGGGTAGGAACACTGAAGCTTTCTTT. This codes for CASRGGRGRNTEAFF.

This chain links TRBV30 with TRBJ1-2; no reliable D call. The CDR3 contains 16 residues. CDR1 is GTSNPN and CDR2 is SVGIG in the germline V gene (reference sequence). The V and J ends lost 0 bases and 2 bases respectively, with 16 bases between them. CDR3 DNA: TGTGCCTGGAGTGTACCCGGGAGCGGTGCCAACTATGGCTACACCTTC. Protein: CAWSVPGSGANYGYTF.

This chain joins TRBV15 and TRBJ2-7; TRBD2 matches 9 bases. V shed 3 bases and J 4 bases; nucleotides not matched to a gene: 10. CDR3 size: 16 residues. CDR1 is LNHNV and CDR2 is YYDKDF in the germline V gene (reference sequence). The CDR3 region is CATSRGGRAYLYEQYF. In nucleotides, the CDR3 is TGTGCCACCAGCAGGGGCGGGAGGGCCTATCTGTACGAGCAGTACTTC. The entire variable domain, with the rest obtained from reference TRBV15 and TRBJ2-7, is as follows: DAMVIQNPRYQVTQFGKPVTLSCSQTLNHNVMYWYQQKSSQAPKLLFHYYDKDFNNEADTPDNFQSRRPNTSFCFLDIRSPGLGDTAMYLCATSRGGRAYLYEQYFGPGTRLTVT.

V is TRBV18 and J is TRBJ1-5; D is possibly TRBD1 (5 bases). The germline gives CDR1 KGHSH, CDR2 LQKENI. The CDR3 spans 14 residues. The germline V and J ends were trimmed by 3 bases and 0 bases, with 6 bases remaining between them. The CDR3 sequence: CASSPDSSNQPQHF. The CDR3 DNA sequence: TGTGCCAGCTCACCCGACAGTAGCAATCAGCCCCAGCATTTT.

This chain links TRBV20-1 with TRBJ1-1; D possibly corresponds to TRBD1 (6 bases). CDR3 length: 10 residues. CDR1 is DFQATT, CDR2 SNEGSKA, per germline (reference sequence). Trimming stripped 4 bases from V and 11 bases from J, with 11 bases between. The DNA of the CDR3 is TGCAGTGCTAACCAGGGGAAGGCTTTCTTT. This encodes CSANQGKAFF.

V usage is TRBV18 and J usage is TRBJ1-3; weak D call: TRBD1 (5 bases). From germline, CDR1 is KGHSH and CDR2 LQKENI. V was shortened by 5 bases and J by 2 bases, with 13 bases between the two germline ends. CDR3 length equals 15 residues. This chain's CDR3 is CASSAKGPPGNTIYF. The CDR3 coding sequence is TGTGCCAGCTCAGCTAAGGGACCCCCTGGAAACACCATATATTTT.

This rearrangement joins TRBV30 to TRBJ2-1; no definite D call. V was shortened by 0 bases and J by 0 bases, with 15 bases between the two germline ends. Looked up from germline, CDR1 is GTSNPN and CDR2 is SVGIG (reference sequence). The CDR3 is 17 amino acids. CDR3 protein: CAWSVVGLGSSYNEQFF. CDR3 nucleotide sequence: TGTGCCTGGAGTGTAGTTGGCCTCGGAAGCTCCTACAATGAGCAGTTCTTC.

The J gene is TRBJ2-1, the V gene TRBV29-1; 9 bases agree with TRBD2. This CDR3 is built from 13 residues. V lost 4 bases, J lost 6 bases, and 4 bases stayed unmatched. Germline assignment: CDR1 SQVTM and CDR2 ANQGSEA. Here the CDR3 reads CSVGNSGSNEQFF. As DNA, the CDR3 is TGCAGCGTTGGTAATAGCGGGAGCAATGAGCAGTTCTTC.

This rearrangement joins TRBV5-1 to TRBJ1-1, with D possibly matching TRBD1 (5 bases). The germline gives CDR1 SGHRS, CDR2 YFSETQ. The germline V and J ends were trimmed by 2 bases and 5 bases, with 7 bases remaining between them. This CDR3 is built from 12 residues. The CDR3 sequence is CASSFGGTEAFF. CDR3 DNA sequence: TGCGCCAGCAGCTTTGGGGGGACTGAAGCTTTCTTT.

The V call is TRBV9, the J call TRBJ2-1; the D gene is possibly TRBD2 (6 bases). The CDR3 has 16 residues. Trimming cost V 0 bases and J 4 bases, with 14 bases left between them. CDR1 SGDLS and CDR2 YYNGEE come from the germline V gene. The CDR3 is CASSVGSRREYNEQFF. For the CDR3, the DNA is TGTGCCAGCAGCGTAGGAAGTCGCCGGGAGTACAATGAGCAGTTCTTC.